Below are 31 T cell receptor beta chains sequenced from a single sample in a study of tumor-infiltrating lymphocytes in glioblastoma multiforme. Three nested ARM-PCR rounds with V-beta and C-beta primers built TCRB libraries. TCRdb fed the multiplex PCR reads into MiXCR, producing one record per CDR3 protein. The repertoire has 25,000 to 40,000 distinct CDR3 sequences, around 60% of them found once; the top ten carry around 35%. Sequencing was performed on brain tumor tissue. The receptor set was obtained from a male donor with glioblastoma.

Here the CDR3 DNA reads TGTGCCAGCCTTGGGACTAGGATGGGCGAGCAGTACTTC. Its translation is CASLGTRMGEQYF. V is TRBV6-5 and J is TRBJ2-7; TRBD2 agrees at 8 bases. Trimming at V came to 8 bases and at J to 6 bases, leaving 9 bases not matched to a gene. The germline CDR1 and CDR2 sequences are MNHEY and SVGAGI. This CDR3 is 13 amino acids long.

Judged by abundance, this clonotype is medium-sized. The chain has TRBV29-1 and TRBJ1-1; D uncertain. Looked up from germline, CDR1 is SQVTM and CDR2 is ANQGSEA. The CDR3 is 13 amino acids. Trimming removed 2 bases from V and 2 bases from J, with 9 bases in between. CDR3 residues: CSVEHSSNTEAFF. CDR3 DNA: TGCAGCGTTGAACATTCCAGCAACACTGAAGCTTTCTTT. The whole variable domain, remainder taken from reference TRBV29-1 and TRBJ1-1, is SAVISQKPSRDICQRGTSLTIQCQVDSQVTMMFWYRQQPGQSLTLIATANQGSEATYESGFVIDKFPISRPNLTFSTLTVSNMSPEDSSIYLCSVEHSSNTEAFFGQGTRLTVV.

This clonotype was counted ten times or more. J is TRBJ1-2 and V is TRBV20-1; D is perhaps TRBD1 (5 bases). Germline V CDR1 and CDR2: DFQATT, SNEGSKA (reference sequence). Trimming stripped 5 bases from V and 1 base from J, with 14 bases between. This CDR3 contains 14 residues. In DNA form, the CDR3 reads TGCAGTGCTTCGCAGGGAAGGGGTAACTATGGCTACACCTTC. Its protein is CSASQGRGNYGYTF.

Concerning this clonotype itself: One end of the junction varies from germline; a read error may be responsible. The J gene is TRBJ2-2, the V gene TRBV6-1, with D maybe TRBD2 (5 bases). This CDR3 spans 14 amino acids. Germline lookup yields CDR1 MNHNS and CDR2 SASEGT. CDR3 sequence reads: CANSDLMGTGELLF. CDR3 DNA: TGTGCCAACAGTGACTTAATGGGCACCGGGGAGCTGTTGTTT.

A word on this clonotype: The conserved phenylalanine or tryptophan is not found at the CDR3 terminus, so this likely reflects a read error. The CDR3 protein is CASSLGLVGFYEQYI. For the CDR3, the DNA is TGCGCCAGCAGCCTGGGACTTGTTGGGTTCTACGAGCAGTACATC. The chain has TRBV4-1 and TRBJ2-7, with D possibly TRBD2 on 6 matching bases. Germline CDR1 reads MGHRA; CDR2 reads YSYEKL. V was shortened by 4 bases and J by 3 bases, with 16 bases between the two germline ends. The CDR3 sequence is 15 residues long.

In this sample, this clonotype turned up a few times. At one of its ends the junction is not consistent with the germline gene, which may arise from a read error. This chain joins TRBV12-3 or TRBV12-4 and TRBJ1-2; possibly TRBD1 for D (5 bases). CDR3 length equals 12 residues. DNA for the CDR3: TGTACCAGCAGTTCCACAGGTTTCGACTACACCTTC. It translates to CTSSSTGFDYTF.

This clonotype was picked up many times. The chain is built from TRBV7-8 and TRBJ2-2; weak D call: TRBD2 (6 bases). CDR3 length: 16 amino acids. Germline-derived CDR1 and CDR2 are SGHVS and FQNEAQ. The germline V and J ends were trimmed by 1 base and 3 bases, with 12 bases remaining between them. The CDR3 bases are TGTGCCAGCAGCTTAGATTGGGACTGGGACACCGGGGAGCTGTTTTTT. This encodes CASSLDWDWDTGELFF.

The rearrangement links TRBV4-1 to TRBJ2-7; no firm D call. Germline V gene lookup returns CDR1 MGHRA and CDR2 YSYEKL. Trimming removed 0 bases from V and 1 base from J, with 10 bases in between. The CDR3 contains 15 residues. DNA for the CDR3: TGCGCCAGCAGCCAAGATCCACAGTTATCCTACGAGCAGTACTTC. Amino acid sequence: CASSQDPQLSYEQYF.

A note on this clonotype: A read error may produce the germline difference seen at one junction end. V usage is TRBV11-2 and J usage is TRBJ2-2, with TRBD2 identical over 7 bases. The CDR3 consists of 20 residues. Germline CDR1 and CDR2: SGHAT and FQNNGV. The CDR3 region has the DNA TGTGCCAACACCTCCTCATTCGGCCAAGGGCTAGCGGTAAACAGCGGGGAGCTGTTTTTT. As protein: CANTSSFGQGLAVNSGELFF.

In the case of this clonotype: One junction end disagrees with the germline gene, perhaps due to a read error. The genes are TRBV5-1 and TRBJ2-1; D is possibly TRBD1 (6 bases). This CDR3 has 13 amino acids. CDR1 is SGHRS, CDR2 YFSETQ, per germline. Written as DNA, the CDR3 is TGCGCCAGCAGGTGGACAGTTTACAACGAGCAGATCTTC. It yields the protein CASRWTVYNEQIF.

This clonotype was recorded at least ten times. The chain has TRBV7-9 and TRBJ1-1; D gene uncertain. CDR3 length: 14 amino acids. Deletions cut 3 bases from V and 1 base from J, with 9 bases between. CDR1 and CDR2 from the germline V gene are SEHNR and FQNEAQ (reference sequence). CDR3 sequence (DNA): TGTGCCAGCAGCTTGCAGGAGAGGAACACTGAAGCTTTCTTT. Translating it yields CASSLQERNTEAFF.

The chain links TRBV20-1 to TRBJ2-5, with D possibly being TRBD1 (6 bases). Germline values: CDR1 DFQATT, CDR2 SNEGSKA (reference sequence). The V and J ends lost 2 bases and 4 bases respectively, with 29 bases between them. There are 19 residues in the CDR3. In DNA form, the CDR3 reads TGCAGTGCTAGAACCTCCCTCGCAGCCGGGCTCCGAGGGGGAGAGACCCAGTACTTC. Residues: CSARTSLAAGLRGGETQYF.

The chain carries TRBV4-3 and TRBJ2-1, with D possibly called TRBD1 or TRBD2 (5 bases each). The CDR3 length is 16 residues. The V gene's germline CDR1 is LGHNA and CDR2 YSLEER. Trimming took 5 bases from V and 0 from J, leaving 14 bases between them. The CDR3 protein is CASSYGAGSSYNEQFF. As DNA, the CDR3 is TGCGCCAGCAGCTACGGGGCAGGTAGCTCCTACAATGAGCAGTTCTTC.

This chain uses TRBV19 with TRBJ2-7; D not certain. V gave up 7 bases and J gave up 0 bases, with 16 bases separating them. Germline loops: CDR1 LNHDA, CDR2 SQIVND (reference sequence). The CDR3 contains 15 residues. DNA of the CDR3: TGTGCCAGTACTACGGCCATTTGGAGCTCCTACGAGCAGTACTTC. It translates to CASTTAIWSSYEQYF.

Many counts were recorded for this clonotype. The V call is TRBV4-1, the J call TRBJ2-1; D is unclear. The V gene lost 4 bases and the J gene lost 4 bases, with 17 bases spanning the gap. Germline V gene data show CDR1 as MGHRA and CDR2 as YSYEKL. This CDR3 spans 16 amino acids. As DNA, the CDR3 is TGCGCCAGCAGCCCTCTATCCACAGCTATATACAATGAGCAGTTCTTC. Amino acids: CASSPLSTAIYNEQFF.

The J gene is TRBJ1-2, the V gene TRBV20-1; D remains unclear. This CDR3 contains 14 residues. CDR1 and CDR2 from the germline V gene are DFQATT and SNEGSKA (reference sequence). V was pared by 2 bases and J by 3 bases, with 13 bases between. The CDR3 here is CSARPLDGDYGYTF. The CDR3 DNA reads as TGCAGTGCTAGACCACTGGACGGGGACTATGGCTACACCTTC.

On this clonotype itself: A much larger clone differs by one base, so this may be a read error. Likely a read error: the CDR3 ends without its conserved phenylalanine or tryptophan. The rearrangement uses TRBV30 and TRBJ2-7; D assignment may be TRBD1 or TRBD2 (5 bases each). Trimming left V 3 bases short and J 0 bases short, with 12 bases between. The CDR3 has 14 residues. Germline V gives CDR1 GTSNPN, CDR2 SVGIG (reference sequence). The CDR3 is CAWRQEGSSYEQYL. CDR3 DNA sequence: TGTGCCTGGAGACAAGAGGGGAGCTCCTACGAGCAGTACCTC.

CDR3 residues: CSASRLAGGTHNEQFF. In DNA form, the CDR3 reads TGCAGTGCTAGTAGACTAGCGGGGGGAACCCACAATGAGCAGTTCTTC. The chain employs TRBV20-1 and TRBJ2-1, with 13 positions matching TRBD2. Trimming took 3 bases from V and 5 from J; bases not matched to a gene: 7. CDR3 length: 16 amino acids. The germline gives CDR1 DFQATT, CDR2 SNEGSKA (reference sequence).

This clonotype turned up a few times. A much more abundant neighbour one base away suggests this may be a read error. This chain connects TRBV5-8 to TRBJ1-6, with no clear D. The germline CDR1 and CDR2 sequences are SGHTS and YDEGEE. CDR3 size: 19 residues. CDR3 protein: CASSLGVGRLSSYNSPFHF. As DNA, the CDR3 is TGTGCCAGCAGCTTGGGCGTCGGTAGGCTGAGCTCCTATAATTCACCCTTCCACTTT.

The sample holds many counts of this clonotype. V usage is TRBV5-4 and J usage is TRBJ1-1, with D perhaps matching TRBD1 (6 bases). The V end was cut by 4 bases, the J end by 0 bases, with 19 bases between. CDR3 length equals 17 residues. The germline gives CDR1 SGHNT, CDR2 YYREEE (reference sequence). The CDR3 reads CASSPAGASAMNTEAFF. CDR3 in DNA: TGTGCCAGCAGCCCCGCAGGGGCCTCAGCAATGAACACTGAAGCTTTCTTT. Combining the CDR3 with reference TRBV5-4 and TRBJ1-1 gives the whole variable domain ETGVTQSPTHLIKTRGQQVTLRCSSQSGHNTVSWYQQALGQGPQFIFQYYREEENGRGNFPPRFSGLQFPNYSSELNVNALELDDSALYLCASSPAGASAMNTEAFFGQGTRLTVV.

This clonotype was detected only once. The CDR3 bases are TGTGCCAGCAGCCCCATTGACAGGGCTGGGGCCAACGTCCTGACTTTC. This encodes CASSPIDRAGANVLTF. This chain uses TRBV11-2 with TRBJ2-6; TRBD1 agrees at 7 bases. The germline gives CDR1 SGHAT, CDR2 FQNNGV. The CDR3 consists of 16 residues. V was pared by 5 bases and J by 2 bases, with 6 bases of the junction left unmatched.

This clonotype was recorded once. The conserved phenylalanine or tryptophan is not found at the CDR3 terminus, so this likely reflects a read error. This chain joins TRBV6-2 or TRBV6-3 and TRBJ2-7; D unclear. The germline V gene encodes CDR1 MNHEY and CDR2 SVGEGT. V was trimmed by 5 bases and J by 8 bases, leaving 10 bases between them. The CDR3 has 11 amino acids. The CDR3 region is CASSHAYKQYL. The CDR3 DNA sequence: TGTGCCAGCAGTCACGCCTATAAGCAGTACCTC.

This clonotype is medium-sized. The gene calls are TRBV12-3 or TRBV12-4 and TRBJ1-2; possible D gene TRBD1, 6 bases. Deletions cut 5 bases from V and 7 bases from J, with 11 bases between. The CDR3 extends over 12 amino acids. As DNA, the CDR3 is TGTGCCAGCAGTCTGGACAGTTCTGGCTACACCTTC. Its translation is CASSLDSSGYTF.

As concerns this clonotype: Relative to the germline gene, one junction end is altered; a read error may explain this. The chain couples TRBV6-1 to TRBJ1-4, with unresolved D. CDR1 is MNHNS and CDR2 is SASEGT in the germline V gene. The CDR3 consists of 12 residues. The CDR3 sequence is CASNQPYEELFF. For the CDR3, the DNA is TGTGCCAGCAACCAACCCTATGAAGAACTGTTTTTT.

The V and J genes are TRBV6-8 and TRBJ1-4, with a tentative D call TRBD1 (5 bases). There are 16 residues in the CDR3. Germline V lookup: CDR1 MNHGY, CDR2 SAAAGT. V lost 6 bases to trimming and J lost 3 bases, with 17 bases between them. The CDR3 is CASSHPCQTANEKLFF. The CDR3 DNA is TGTGCCAGCAGCCATCCCTGCCAGACAGCTAATGAAAAACTGTTTTTT.

Note on this clonotype: This may stem from a read error, because a much larger clone lies one nucleotide away. The J gene is TRBJ1-4, the V gene TRBV28; D might be TRBD1 (5 bases). The length of the CDR3 is 13 residues. From germline, CDR1 is MDHEN and CDR2 SYDVKM. The CDR3 coding sequence is TGTGCGGCCGAGGACATGGGTTCTGAAAAACTGTTTTTT. It translates to CAAEDMGSEKLFF.

This clonotype was counted a few times. One base away lies a much larger clone, so this may be a sequencing read error. CDR3 protein: CASSSTREDTGELFF. The CDR3 nucleotides read TGTGCCAGCAGTTCAACTCGGGAGGACACCGGGGAGCTGTTTTTT. This rearrangement joins TRBV6-2 or TRBV6-3 to TRBJ2-2; 7 bases line up with TRBD2. CDR3 length: 15 residues. Germline CDR1 and CDR2: MNHEY and SVGEGT. V gave up 4 bases and J gave up 3 bases; unmatched junction bases: 5.

This chain connects TRBV5-1 to TRBJ2-1, with 9 bases lining up with TRBD1. Germline-derived CDR1 and CDR2 are SGHRS and YFSETQ. The CDR3 is 15 amino acids. V shed 10 bases and J 2 bases; nucleotides not matched to a gene: 10. CDR3 bases: TGCGCCTGCAACTCCGGGACAGGGACCTACAATGAGCAGTTCTTC. It specifies CACNSGTGTYNEQFF.

This clonotype is labeled as medium-sized. This chain uses TRBV12-3 or TRBV12-4 with TRBJ2-5; possible D gene TRBD2, 5 bases. The ends were cut back, 5 bases at V and 2 bases at J, with 9 bases in the middle. This CDR3 is built from 13 residues. CDR3 DNA sequence: TGTGCCAGCAGTAATGAGGGACAAGAGACCCAGTACTTC. It translates to CASSNEGQETQYF.

On this clonotype itself: The junction and the germline gene differ at one end; a read error may be behind it. The chain couples TRBV4-1 to TRBJ2-1, with 8 bases matching TRBD2. The CDR3 is made up of 17 amino acids. Germline CDR1 is MGHRA and CDR2 is YSYEKL. CDR3 loop: CASSQRKREGLRNEQCF. Written as DNA, the CDR3 is TGCGCCAGCAGCCAAAGGAAACGGGAGGGCCTCCGGAATGAGCAGTGCTTC.

To note about this clonotype: This may come from a read error, since a much larger clone is one base off. For the CDR3, the DNA is TGTGCCAGCAGCCTGGCTCTAGCGGGAAGTTCCGAGCAGTACTTC. The encoded protein is CASSLALAGSSEQYF. V and J are TRBV14 and TRBJ2-7, with TRBD2 matching over 9 bases. Germline values: CDR1 SGHDN, CDR2 FVKESK. With V trimmed by 4 bases and J by 6 bases, 10 bases remained unmatched. The CDR3 loop spans 15 amino acids.